The subject of this entry is one T cell receptor (beta chain). The data are from a study of blood T cell repertoires in COVID-19. Study-level information: The United States, Italy and Spain were the sources of the acute and convalescent COVID-19 samples. PBMCs, B-cell-depleted T cells, or T cells were the source of the cDNA or gDNA that made up the material.

Germline CDR1 reads SGHRS; CDR2 reads YFSETQ. This CDR3 is 13 amino acids long. V was pared by 4 bases and J by 2 bases, with 9 bases between. As originally analysed: Amplification of reference gene primers was used by the study to estimate nucleated cell counts. TCRdb keeps only in-frame clones here, not all; method: immunoSEQ multiplex PCR. D and trimming were read from the DNA, whereas the V and J calls and clone size are those reported in that table. The table shows 130,000 or so clones, with approximately 84% occurring only once. Input material: peripheral blood. This clonotype originated in a woman of 80 years or more with acute or convalescent COVID-19. The V gene is TRBV5-1, the J gene TRBJ1-2; a weak D match, TRBD1 (6 bases). CDR3 sequence reads: CASSHGQNYGYTF. Here the CDR3 DNA reads TGCGCCAGCAGCCACGGACAGAACTATGGCTACACCTTC.